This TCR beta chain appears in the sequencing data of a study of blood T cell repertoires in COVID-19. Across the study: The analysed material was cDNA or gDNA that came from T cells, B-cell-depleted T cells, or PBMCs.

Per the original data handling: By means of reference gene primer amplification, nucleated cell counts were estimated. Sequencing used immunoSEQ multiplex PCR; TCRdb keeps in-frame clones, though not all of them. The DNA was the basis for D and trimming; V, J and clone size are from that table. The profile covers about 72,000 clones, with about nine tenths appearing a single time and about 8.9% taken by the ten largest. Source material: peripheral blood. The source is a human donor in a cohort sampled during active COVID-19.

Written as DNA, the CDR3 is TGTGCCAGCAGCCCCATGACAGGGGCGGACGAGCAGTACTTC. Translation: CASSPMTGADEQYF. The J gene is TRBJ2-7, the V gene TRBV11-2, with 8 bases fitting TRBD1. With V trimmed by 5 bases and J by 5 bases, 8 bases remained unmatched. This CDR3 comprises 14 residues. Germline V gene sequence: CDR1 SGHAT, CDR2 FQNNGV.